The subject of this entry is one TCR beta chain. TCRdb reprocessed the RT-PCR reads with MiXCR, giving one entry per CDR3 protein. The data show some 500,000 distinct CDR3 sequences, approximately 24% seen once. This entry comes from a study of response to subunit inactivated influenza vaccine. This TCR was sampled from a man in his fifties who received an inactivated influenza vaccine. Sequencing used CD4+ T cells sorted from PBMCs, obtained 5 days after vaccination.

DNA of the CDR3: TGTGCCAGCAGCCAAACAGGAAAGTATGGCTACACCTTC. This sequence encodes CASSQTGKYGYTF. This chain connects TRBV7-2 to TRBJ1-2, with D possibly matching TRBD1 (5 bases). CDR3 length: 13 amino acids. Per the germline V gene, CDR1 is SGHTA and CDR2 is FQGNSA. V was clipped by 5 bases and J by 5 bases, with 12 bases between them.